This T cell receptor beta chain was identified in a study of OX40 agonist ivuxolimab in advanced cancers. Data came from immunoSEQ multiplex PCR; TCRdb stores just in-frame clones and leaves some out. This repertoire shows tens of thousands of clones, 75% to 95% found once; its top ten account for 0.43%. The CDR3 covers 14 residues. Germline V gene data show CDR1 as MDHEN and CDR2 as SYDVKM. V trimming: 5 bases; J trimming: 5 bases; junction bases outside the gene matches: 6. The rearrangement links TRBV28 to TRBJ1-2, with 9 nucleotides matching TRBD1. Sequencing used CD4+ or CD8+ T cells sorted from blood, obtained in a trial of the OX40 agonist ivuxolimab. The TCR was taken from an adult with an advanced solid tumor such as melanoma, head and neck, liver or kidney cancer. The CDR3 reads CASSPGTGWYGYTF. CDR3 in DNA: TGTGCCAGCAGTCCCGGGACAGGGTGGTATGGCTACACCTTC.